Listed below are T cell receptor beta chains from one sample, sequenced in a study of preoperative IRX-2 immunotherapy in early breast cancer. Clones were sequenced by immunoSEQ multiplex PCR, and TCRdb holds only the in-frame ones, with some missing. Found here are about 89,000 clones, roughly 89% of them singletons; the top ten hold under 2.5%. This specimen was tumor tissue, taken after IRX-2 immunotherapy. Receptors originate from a human donor with breast cancer. Both conserved end residues are part of each CDR3. A D gene is named only where the DNA matches it firmly. Size is stated for part of the rows, as once, few or many counts, or as a class when the clone is expanded.

. | TRBJ1-1 | . | TRBV19 | TGTGCCAGTAGTTCTATGGACGGTGAAGCTTTCTTT | CASSSMDGEAFF
TRBD1 | TRBJ2-1 | . | TRBV11-3 | TGTGCCAGCAGCAGGACAGGCCCCAGGGATGAGCAGTTCTTC | CASSRTGPRDEQFF
. | TRBJ2-2 | . | TRBV7-4 | TGTGCCAGCAGCTTGGCGGCAGTTCAGAACACCGGGGAGCTGTTTTTT | CASSLAAVQNTGELFF
TRBD1 | TRBJ1-2 | few | TRBV11-3 | TGTGCCAGCAGCTCAGACCAGGGGGCGTTTGGCTATGGCTACACCTTC | CASSSDQGAFGYGYTF
. | TRBJ2-3 | . | TRBV5-1 | TGCGCCAGCAGCTCCAGTCCTAGCACAGATACGCAGTATTTT | CASSSSPSTDTQYF
. | TRBJ1-3 | few | TRBV6-8 | TGTGCCAGCAGAGACGGGACCGCCCGAGGAAACACCATATATTTT | CASRDGTARGNTIYF
. | TRBJ1-2 | . | TRBV28 | TGTGCCAGCAGTTTGAGGGGATTCTATGGCTACACCTTC | CASSLRGFYGYTF
. | TRBJ1-5 | . | TRBV6-8 | TGTGCCAGCGGGAAGGGAGGTAATAGCAATCAGCCCCAGCATTTT | CASGKGGNSNQPQHF
. | TRBJ1-4 | few | TRBV30 | TGTGCCTGGAGTGTTAATCGGAATGAAAAACTGTTTTTT | CAWSVNRNEKLFF
TRBD2 | TRBJ2-2 | . | TRBV5-1 | TGCGCCAGCAGCTGGACCGGGAGGGGTACTTGGACCGGGGAGCTGTTTTTT | CASSWTGRGTWTGELFF
. | TRBJ2-2 | . | TRBV19 | TGTGCCAGTACCCAACAGGGACCCGGGGAGCTGTTTTTT | CASTQQGPGELFF
. | TRBJ1-1 | . | TRBV6-8 | TGTGCCATCGGGGAGGGGATACGGAACACTGAAGCTTTCTTT | CAIGEGIRNTEAFF
. | TRBJ2-3 | . | TRBV6-8 | TGTGCCAGCAGTTCCAGGGTCACAGATACGCAGTATTTT | CASSSRVTDTQYF
. | TRBJ2-4 | . | TRBV19 | TGTGCCAGTAGTAAACTGCTAGCCAAAAACATTCAGTACTTC | CASSKLLAKNIQYF
. | TRBJ2-3 | . | TRBV18 | TGTGCCAGCTCACCGCCGGACGGGCGCGATACGCAGTATTTT | CASSPPDGRDTQYF
. | TRBJ2-1 | . | TRBV10-3 | TGTGCCATCAGTGAGGGGCTAGCCAATGAGCAGTTCTTC | CAISEGLANEQFF
. | TRBJ1-4 | . | TRBV30 | TGTGCCTGGAGTGGACAGACTTTTAATGAAAAACTGTTTTTT | CAWSGQTFNEKLFF
TRBD2 | TRBJ2-1 | . | TRBV2 | TGTGCCAGCAGCCCACTAGCGGGGATTTCCTACAATGAGCAGTTCTTC | CASSPLAGISYNEQFF
. | TRBJ1-2 | . | TRBV28 | TGTGCCAGCAGTTTATGGGGTCTGGATGGCTACACCTTC | CASSLWGLDGYTF
. | TRBJ1-2 | . | TRBV5-1 | TGCGCCAGCAGCTATGACGGCCAGGGAGGCGGCTACACCTTC | CASSYDGQGGGYTF
. | TRBJ1-5 | . | TRBV19 | TGTGCCAGTAGTATGGCTGTGCGGGTTCAGCCCCAGCATTTT | CASSMAVRVQPQHF
. | TRBJ1-5 | few | TRBV6-8 | TGTGCCAGCAGTTACAGGGTAGGAGGCAATCAGCCCCAGCATTTT | CASSYRVGGNQPQHF
. | TRBJ2-2 | . | TRBV28 | TGTGCCAGCAGTTTACGACAAAGCTCCGGGGAGCTGTTTTTT | CASSLRQSSGELFF
TRBD1 | TRBJ1-4 | . | TRBV6-8 | TGTGCCAGCAGTTACCGGACAGGCAGAAATGAAAAACTGTTTTTT | CASSYRTGRNEKLFF
. | TRBJ2-7 | . | TRBV30 | TGTGCCTGGAGCTTCGATAGGTCCTACGAGCAGTACTTC | CAWSFDRSYEQYF
. | TRBJ2-1 | . | TRBV19 | TGTGCCAGTAGTATTGGGGGGAACAATGAGCAGTTCTTC | CASSIGGNNEQFF
. | TRBJ2-7 | . | TRBV10-1 | TGCGCCAGCAGTGAGTCGGGTCAGCCCCAATACTTC | CASSESGQPQYF
. | TRBJ2-7 | . | TRBV28 | TGTGCCAGCATCGCGGGTCCCTTATTTGCCTACGAGCAGTACTTC | CASIAGPLFAYEQYF
. | TRBJ1-1 | . | TRBV5-1 | TGCGCCAGCAGCTTGGATCCACAGAACACTGAAGCTTTCTTT | CASSLDPQNTEAFF
. | TRBJ2-3 | . | TRBV5-1 | TGCGCCAGCAGCTTCACGGGTCCGGAGGATACGCAGTATTTT | CASSFTGPEDTQYF
. | TRBJ2-6 | . | TRBV2 | TGTGCCAGCATGTTTCCCGGGGCCAACGTCCTGACTTTC | CASMFPGANVLTF
TRBD1 | TRBJ1-6 | . | TRBV6-8 | TGTGCCAGCACCTCAACAGGGGGAAATTCACCCCTCCACTTT | CASTSTGGNSPLHF
TRBD2 | TRBJ2-5 | . | TRBV11-3 | TGTGCCAGCAGCTTGGGACTAGCGGGAACCCAAGAGACCCAGTACTTC | CASSLGLAGTQETQYF
TRBD1 | TRBJ2-1 | . | TRBV4-1 | TGCGCCAGCAGCCAAGATCGGACAGGGGCAGGGAATGAGCAGTTCTTC | CASSQDRTGAGNEQFF
. | TRBJ1-4 | . | TRBV6-8 | TGTGCCAGCAGACAGGGCGGTGAAAAACTGTTTTTT | CASRQGGEKLFF
TRBD2 | TRBJ2-7 | . | TRBV5-1 | TGCGCCAGCTCCAAGCGGGAGGCGACCTACGAGCAGTACTTC | CASSKREATYEQYF
TRBD1 | TRBJ1-4 | . | TRBV11-3 | TGTGCCAGCAGCGGACAGGGGGCTAGGGAAAAACTGTTTTTT | CASSGQGAREKLFF
. | TRBJ2-2 | . | TRBV29-1 | TGCAGCGGCTTCGGGGCGGGGTTGTCCACCGGGGAGCTGTTTTTT | CSGFGAGLSTGELFF
. | TRBJ2-3 | . | TRBV7-7 | TGTGCCAGCAGCTCCTTGGGGTCCCAAAAAACAGATACGCAGTATTTT | CASSSLGSQKTDTQYF
TRBD2 | TRBJ2-7 | . | TRBV28 | TGTGCCAGCAGTTCCGGAGCGGGGAGCGAGCAGTACTTC | CASSSGAGSEQYF
TRBD1 | TRBJ1-1 | once | TRBV10-1 | TGCGCCAGCAGTGAGGCGACAGGGTCGAACACTGAAGCTTTCTTT | CASSEATGSNTEAFF
. | TRBJ1-5 | . | TRBV11-3 | TGTGCCAGCAGCGCGACACTTACTAGCAATCAGCCCCAGCATTTT | CASSATLTSNQPQHF
. | TRBJ2-5 | . | TRBV11-3 | TGTGCCAGCAGCTTATTCGCGCAGGGAGAGACCCAGTACTTC | CASSLFAQGETQYF
TRBD1 | TRBJ1-2 | . | TRBV2 | TGTGCCAGCGGGGACAGCAATAACTATGGCTACACCTTC | CASGDSNNYGYTF
. | TRBJ1-3 | once | TRBV23-1 | TGCGCCAGCAGCTTGAGTCTGGGGAACACCATATATTTT | CASSLSLGNTIYF
TRBD1 | TRBJ1-5 | . | TRBV19 | TGTGCCAGTAGTATAACCGGGACAGGCCCGTTCAGTAGCCCCCAGCATTTT | CASSITGTGPFSSPQHF
. | TRBJ2-2 | . | TRBV29-1 | TGCAGCGTTGTTGAGGACTGGAACACCGGGGAGCTGTTTTTT | CSVVEDWNTGELFF
. | TRBJ1-4 | few | TRBV28 | TGTGCCAGCAGTAGTTCGGCCGGGGTGGAAAAACTGTTTTTT | CASSSSAGVEKLFF
TRBD1 | TRBJ2-2 | once | TRBV11-3 | TGTGCCAGCAGCTTCGACAGGGCGAACACCGGGGAGCTGTTTTTT | CASSFDRANTGELFF
. | TRBJ1-1 | . | TRBV5-1 | TGCGCCAGCAGCTTGGCCCCGACAGTTTTAAGTCCGAACACTGAAGCTTTCTTT | CASSLAPTVLSPNTEAFF
. | TRBJ2-3 | . | TRBV28 | TGTGCCAGCAGCATAGGAAGTCCGAAAGGTACGCAGTATTTT | CASSIGSPKGTQYF
. | TRBJ2-2 | . | TRBV5-1 | TGCGCCAGCAGCCAAGGAAGGGTCACCGGGGAGCTGTTTTTT | CASSQGRVTGELFF
TRBD2 | TRBJ2-3 | . | TRBV6-8 | TGTGCCATCGGGTCTAGCGGGGGCCAGGGGACAGATACGCAGTATTTT | CAIGSSGGQGTDTQYF
TRBD1 | TRBJ2-3 | . | TRBV7-4 | TGTGCCAGCAGCTTCCAAACCGGGACAGACGGAAATACGCAGTATTTT | CASSFQTGTDGNTQYF
TRBD1 | TRBJ1-2 | . | TRBV11-3 | TGTGCCAGCAGACGAGGACAGGGGGCGCAACAGGCGGGCGGCTACACCTTC | CASRRGQGAQQAGGYTF